This entry lists 3 T cell receptor beta chains sequenced from one sample in a study of control samples from healthy donors and cancer patients. The assay was immunoSEQ multiplex PCR, and TCRdb's table has in-frame clones only and misses some. The table has approximately 37,000 clones, 90% to 95% seen once. The sequenced sample was blood. All receptors derive from a woman aged 50 to 65 in good health.

This clone is a singleton in its sample. In nucleotides, the CDR3 is TGCGCCAGCAGCTTGGCCACATCCCAGGAGACAGATACGCAGTATTTT. This gives the protein CASSLATSQETDTQYF. This chain connects TRBV5-1 to TRBJ2-3, with D hard to call. V shed 0 bases and J shed 3 bases, with 14 bases lying between them. Germline V gene lookup returns CDR1 SGHRS and CDR2 YFSETQ. This CDR3 has 16 residues.

The CDR3 reads CASSLIQGLGKNIQYF. CDR3 sequence (DNA): TGTGCCAGCAGTTTAATTCAGGGGCTAGGCAAAAACATTCAGTACTTC. The chain couples TRBV28 to TRBJ2-4, with D perhaps matching TRBD1 (6 bases). Germline V gene sequence: CDR1 MDHEN, CDR2 SYDVKM. The CDR3 is 16 residues long. V lost 2 bases and J 3 bases, leaving 14 bases between the germline ends.

The V call is TRBV5-6, the J call TRBJ1-4; D call uncertain. From germline, CDR1 is SGHDT and CDR2 YYEEEE. The CDR3 sequence is 18 residues long. V was cut by 5 bases and J by 7 bases, with 27 bases left in between. The CDR3 is CASSPQYPERGQSEKLFF. In nucleotides, the CDR3 is TGTGCCAGCAGTCCGCAGTACCCAGAACGAGGGCAAAGTGAAAAACTGTTTTTT.